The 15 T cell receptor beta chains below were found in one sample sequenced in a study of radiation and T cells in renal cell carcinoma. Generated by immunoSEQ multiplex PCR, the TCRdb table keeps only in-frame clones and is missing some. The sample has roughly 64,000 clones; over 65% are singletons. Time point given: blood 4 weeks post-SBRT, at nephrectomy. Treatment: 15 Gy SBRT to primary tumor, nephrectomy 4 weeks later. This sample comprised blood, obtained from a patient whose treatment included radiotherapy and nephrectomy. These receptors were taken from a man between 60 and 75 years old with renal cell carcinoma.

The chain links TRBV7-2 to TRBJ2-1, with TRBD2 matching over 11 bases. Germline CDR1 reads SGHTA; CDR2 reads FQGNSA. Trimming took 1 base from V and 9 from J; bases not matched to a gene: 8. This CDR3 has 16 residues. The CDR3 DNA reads TGTGCCAGCAGCTTAGTGGGTAGCGGGGGGGCCCCTGAGCAGTTCTTC. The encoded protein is CASSLVGSGGAPEQFF.

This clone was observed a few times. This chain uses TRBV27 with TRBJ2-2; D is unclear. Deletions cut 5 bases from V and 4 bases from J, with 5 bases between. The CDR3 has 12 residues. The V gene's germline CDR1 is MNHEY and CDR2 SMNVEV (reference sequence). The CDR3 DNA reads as TGTGCCAGCAGTGAGCCCACCGGGGAGCTGTTTTTT. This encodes CASSEPTGELFF.

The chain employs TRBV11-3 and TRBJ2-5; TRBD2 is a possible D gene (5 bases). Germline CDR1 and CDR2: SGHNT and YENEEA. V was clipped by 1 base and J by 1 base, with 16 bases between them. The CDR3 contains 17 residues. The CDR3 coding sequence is TGTGCCAGCAGCTTAGGAGGTACAGCGGCTACCCAAGAGACCCAGTACTTC. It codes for CASSLGGTAATQETQYF.

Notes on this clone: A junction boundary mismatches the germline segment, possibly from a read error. CDR3: CASTKRGTEELFF. For the CDR3, the DNA is TGTGCCAGCACCAAAAGGGGGACCGAGGAGCTGTTTTTT. The V call is TRBV6-1, the J call TRBJ2-2; D is possibly TRBD1 (6 bases). This CDR3 region has 13 residues. CDR1 and CDR2 from the germline V gene are MNHNS and SASEGT.

DNA of the CDR3: TGTGCCAGCAGCTCGACTTTCTACGAGCAGTACTTC. Protein: CASSSTFYEQYF. The rearrangement links TRBV7-2 to TRBJ2-7, with unresolved D. The CDR3 is made up of 12 amino acids. Trimming pared 4 bases from V and 3 bases from J, leaving 7 bases between. CDR1 is SGHTA, CDR2 FQGNSA, per germline. Full variable domain (remainder filled in from reference TRBV7-2 and TRBJ2-7): GAGVSQSPSNKVTEKGKDVELRCDPISGHTALYWYRQSLGQGLEFLIYFQGNSAPDKSGLPSDRFSAERTGGSVSTLTIQRTQQEDSAVYLCASSSTFYEQYFGPGTRLTVT.

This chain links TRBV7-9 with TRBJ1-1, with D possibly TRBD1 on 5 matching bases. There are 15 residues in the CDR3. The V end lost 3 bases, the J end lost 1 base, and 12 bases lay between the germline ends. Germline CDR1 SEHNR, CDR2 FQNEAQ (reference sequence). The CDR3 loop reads CASSFQGQPNTEAFF. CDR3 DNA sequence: TGTGCCAGCAGCTTCCAGGGCCAGCCGAACACTGAAGCTTTCTTT.

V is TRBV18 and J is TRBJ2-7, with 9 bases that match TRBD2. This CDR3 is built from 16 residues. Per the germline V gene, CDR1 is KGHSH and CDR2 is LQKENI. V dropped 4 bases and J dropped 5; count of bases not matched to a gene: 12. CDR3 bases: TGTGCCAGCTCACAAGCAGCGCTAGCGGGAATGCACGAGCAGTACGTC. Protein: CASSQAALAGMHEQYV.

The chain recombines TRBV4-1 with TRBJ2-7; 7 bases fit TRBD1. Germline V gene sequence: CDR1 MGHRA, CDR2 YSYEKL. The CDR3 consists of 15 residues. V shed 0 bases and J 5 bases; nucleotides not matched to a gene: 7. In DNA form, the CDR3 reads TGCGCCAGCAGCCAAGAGAAGGGGGCGGTCGACGAGCAGTACTTC. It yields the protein CASSQEKGAVDEQYF.

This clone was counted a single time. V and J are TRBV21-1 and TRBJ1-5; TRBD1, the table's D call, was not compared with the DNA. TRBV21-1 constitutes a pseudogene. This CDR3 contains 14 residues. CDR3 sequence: CASSNGQINQPQHF. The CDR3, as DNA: TGTGCCAGCAGCAACGGACAGATCAATCAGCCCCAGCATTTT.

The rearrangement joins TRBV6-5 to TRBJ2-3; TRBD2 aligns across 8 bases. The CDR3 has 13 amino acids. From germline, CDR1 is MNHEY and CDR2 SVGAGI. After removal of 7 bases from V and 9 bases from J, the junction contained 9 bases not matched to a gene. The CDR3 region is CASTGRGYETQYF. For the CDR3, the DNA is TGTGCCAGCACCGGGAGGGGGTACGAGACGCAGTATTTT.

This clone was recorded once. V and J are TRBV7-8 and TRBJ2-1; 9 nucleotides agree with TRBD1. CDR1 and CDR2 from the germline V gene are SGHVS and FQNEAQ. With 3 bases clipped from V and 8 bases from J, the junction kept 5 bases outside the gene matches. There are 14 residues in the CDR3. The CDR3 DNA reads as TGTGCCAGCAGCTTCCGACAGGGGGGGGATGAGCAGTTCTTC. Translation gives CASSFRQGGDEQFF.

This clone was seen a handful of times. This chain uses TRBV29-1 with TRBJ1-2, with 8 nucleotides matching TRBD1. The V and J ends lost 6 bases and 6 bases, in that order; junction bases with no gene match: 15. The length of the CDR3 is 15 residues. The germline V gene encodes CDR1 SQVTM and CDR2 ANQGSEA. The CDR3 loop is CSVEKGPGGVNGYTF. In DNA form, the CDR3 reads TGCAGCGTAGAAAAGGGTCCAGGGGGCGTTAATGGCTACACCTTC.

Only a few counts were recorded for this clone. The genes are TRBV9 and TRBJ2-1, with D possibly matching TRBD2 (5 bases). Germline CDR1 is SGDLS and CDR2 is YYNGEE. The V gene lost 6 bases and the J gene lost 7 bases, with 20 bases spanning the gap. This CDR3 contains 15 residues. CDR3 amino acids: CASNPDGKSGNEQFF. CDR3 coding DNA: TGTGCCAGCAACCCGGACGGGAAGTCAGGTAATGAGCAGTTCTTC.

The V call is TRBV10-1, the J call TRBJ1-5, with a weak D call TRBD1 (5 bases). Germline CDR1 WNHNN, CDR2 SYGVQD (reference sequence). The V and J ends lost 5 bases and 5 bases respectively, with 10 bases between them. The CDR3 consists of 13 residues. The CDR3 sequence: CASSSGAHQPQHF. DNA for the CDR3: TGCGCCAGCAGTTCCGGGGCCCATCAGCCCCAGCATTTT.

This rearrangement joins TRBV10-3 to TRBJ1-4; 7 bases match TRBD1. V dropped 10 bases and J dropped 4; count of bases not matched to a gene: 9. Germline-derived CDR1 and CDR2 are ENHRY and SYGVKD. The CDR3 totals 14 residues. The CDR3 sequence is CASSPGQLNEKLFF. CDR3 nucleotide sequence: TGTGCCAGCAGCCCGGGACAGCTTAATGAAAAACTGTTTTTT.